The 3 T cell receptor beta chains below come from one sample, sequenced in a study of Graves' ophthalmopathy and Graves' hyperthyroidism. TCR beta CDR3 regions were amplified from RNA transcripts. RT-PCR in the first round used HTBI primers; a second-round multiplex PCR followed. TCRdb used MiXCR to reprocess the multiplex PCR reads, holding one entry per CDR3 protein. Found here are around 660,000 distinct CDR3 sequences, roughly two fifths of them singletons; the top ten hold about 3.3%. The material sequenced was peripheral blood. The source of these receptors is an adult man with Graves' ophthalmopathy.

This clonotype has ten or more counts. This chain joins TRBV29-1 and TRBJ1-1, with a weak D call TRBD1 (6 bases). CDR3 length: 14 residues. Germline CDR1 and CDR2: SQVTM and ANQGSEA. Trimming pared 7 bases from V and 1 base from J, leaving 16 bases between. The DNA of the CDR3 is TGCAGCGCCTTGGGTTGGACAGCGAACACTGAAGCTTTCTTT. Amino acids: CSALGWTANTEAFF.

The chain has TRBV7-9 and TRBJ1-6; 10 positions agree with TRBD1. The junction had 6 bases not matched to a gene; V was cut back by 7 bases and J by 9 bases. The CDR3 is 14 amino acids. The germline gives CDR1 SEHNR, CDR2 FQNEAQ (reference sequence). In DNA form, the CDR3 reads TGTGCCAGCAACTCGACAGGGGGCGGTTCACCCCTCCACTTT. Protein product: CASNSTGGGSPLHF.

The V call is TRBV7-2, the J call TRBJ2-5; a possible D gene is TRBD2 (6 bases). The CDR3 loop spans 15 amino acids. The V end was cut by 5 bases, the J end by 6 bases, with 19 bases between. Germline values: CDR1 SGHTA, CDR2 FQGNSA. The CDR3 sequence is CASSVVGGNRQTQYF. CDR3 bases: TGTGCCAGCAGCGTAGTTGGGGGGAACAGGCAGACCCAGTACTTC.